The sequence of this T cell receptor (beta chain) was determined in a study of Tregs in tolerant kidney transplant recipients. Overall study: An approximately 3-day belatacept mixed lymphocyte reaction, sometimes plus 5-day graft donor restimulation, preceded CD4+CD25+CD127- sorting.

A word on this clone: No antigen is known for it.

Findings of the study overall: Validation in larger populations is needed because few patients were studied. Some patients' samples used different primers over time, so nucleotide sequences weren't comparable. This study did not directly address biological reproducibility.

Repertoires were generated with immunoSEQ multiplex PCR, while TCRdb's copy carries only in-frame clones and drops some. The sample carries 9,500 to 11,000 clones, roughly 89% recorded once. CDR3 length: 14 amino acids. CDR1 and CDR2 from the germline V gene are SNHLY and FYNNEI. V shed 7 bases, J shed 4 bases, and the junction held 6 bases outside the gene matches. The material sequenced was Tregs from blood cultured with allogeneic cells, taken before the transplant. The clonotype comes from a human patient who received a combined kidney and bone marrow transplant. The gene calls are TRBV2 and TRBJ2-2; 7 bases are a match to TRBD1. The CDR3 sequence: CASTRQGTTGELFF. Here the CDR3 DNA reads TGTGCCAGCACCCGACAGGGCACCACCGGGGAGCTGTTTTTT.